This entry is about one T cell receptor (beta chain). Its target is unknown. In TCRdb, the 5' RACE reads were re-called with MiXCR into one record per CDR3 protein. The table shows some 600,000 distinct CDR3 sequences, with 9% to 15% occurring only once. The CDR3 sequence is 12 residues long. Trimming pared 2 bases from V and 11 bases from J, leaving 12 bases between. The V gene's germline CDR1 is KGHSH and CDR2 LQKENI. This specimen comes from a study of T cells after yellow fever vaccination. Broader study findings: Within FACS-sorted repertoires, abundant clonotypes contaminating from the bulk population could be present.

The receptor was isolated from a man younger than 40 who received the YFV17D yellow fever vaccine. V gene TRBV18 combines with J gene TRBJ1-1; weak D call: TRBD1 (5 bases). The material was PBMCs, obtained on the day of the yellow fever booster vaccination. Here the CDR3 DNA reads TGTGCCAGCTCACCAGGGACTGAGGCGGCTTTCTTT. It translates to CASSPGTEAAFF.